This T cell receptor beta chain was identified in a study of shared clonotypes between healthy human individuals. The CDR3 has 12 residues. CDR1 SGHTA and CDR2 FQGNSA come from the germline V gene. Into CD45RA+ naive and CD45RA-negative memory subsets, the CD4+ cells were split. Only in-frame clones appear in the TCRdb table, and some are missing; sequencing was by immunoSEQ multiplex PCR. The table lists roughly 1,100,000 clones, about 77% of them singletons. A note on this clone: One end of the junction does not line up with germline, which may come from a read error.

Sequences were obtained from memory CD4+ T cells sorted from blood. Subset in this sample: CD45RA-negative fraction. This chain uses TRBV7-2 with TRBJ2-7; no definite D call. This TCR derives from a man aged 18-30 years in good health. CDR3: CACSSSSYEQYF. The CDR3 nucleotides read TGTGCCTGCAGCAGCAGCTCCTACGAGCAGTACTTC.